Listed below are T cell receptor beta chains from one sample, sequenced in a study of regulatory T cells in long-lasting Graves disease. Each CDR3 protein gets one entry after TCRdb re-called the multiplex PCR reads with MiXCR. This sample carries 560,000 or so distinct CDR3 sequences, 16% of them seen once, and the ten largest clones take 12%. These same data were also listed under a study on T cells in Graves' hyperthyroidism and ophthalmopathy.

The sample was peripheral blood mononuclear cells (PBMCs), taken at new diagnosis, from a patient treated with antithyroid drugs. These TCRs come from a man aged 18 to 30 with Graves disease. The CDR3 runs from the conserved cysteine through the conserved F or W. The D gene is left open where the match is weak. Expanded clones are given a class, and other clones once, few, many or no size at all.

CDR3,DNA,size,V,D,J
CASSSNPTMLTSGIGEGQFF,TGTGCCAGCAGCTCAAATCCTACCATGTTAACTAGCGGGATCGGAGAAGGGCAGTTCTTC,many,TRBV7-2,TRBD2,TRBJ2-1
CASSLATYVEQYF,TGTGCCAGCAGCTTGGCTACCTACGTTGAGCAGTACTTC,NA,TRBV5-6,NA,TRBJ2-7
CASSQIRGAELFF,TGTGCCAGCAGCCAAATAAGAGGCGCGGAGCTGTTTTTT,many,TRBV11-3,NA,TRBJ2-2
CATSRDTGLQPQHF,TGTGCCACCAGCAGAGATACAGGGTTGCAGCCCCAGCATTTT,many,TRBV15,NA,TRBJ1-5
CASSQEGVNTGELFF,TGTGCCAGCAGCCAAGAGGGGGTTAACACCGGGGAGCTGTTTTTT,many,TRBV3-1,NA,TRBJ2-2
CASSRTSEVEQFF,TGTGCCAGCAGTAGGACTAGCGAGGTTGAGCAGTTCTTC,NA,TRBV6-4,TRBD2,TRBJ2-1
CASSPHSGANVLTF,TGTGCCAGCAGCCCACACTCTGGGGCCAACGTCCTGACTTTC,many,TRBV7-3,NA,TRBJ2-6
CASSLSPETGDNYGYTF,TGCGCCAGCAGCCTCTCCCCCGAGACAGGGGATAACTATGGCTACACCTTC,few,TRBV4-1,TRBD1,TRBJ1-2
CASSEGTSGRLRDTQYF,TGTGCCAGCAGTGAGGGGACTAGCGGGAGATTACGAGATACGCAGTATTTT,NA,TRBV6-1,TRBD2,TRBJ2-3
CASSPWEQETQYF,TGTGCCAGTAGTCCCTGGGAACAAGAGACCCAGTACTTC,few,TRBV19,NA,TRBJ2-5
CSADLLDGGFF,TGCAGTGCTGATCTTCTAGATGGGGGATTCTTC,NA,TRBV20-1,NA,TRBJ2-1
CASSLLRAGTYNEQFF,TGTGCCAGCAGTTTACTGCGTGCAGGAACCTACAATGAGCAGTTCTTC,NA,TRBV12-3/TRBV12-4,NA,TRBJ2-1
CSARGQGPGELFF,TGCAGTGCTAGAGGACAGGGCCCCGGGGAGCTGTTTTTT,NA,TRBV20-1,TRBD1,TRBJ2-2
CASSAGGRGYGYTF,TGTGCCAGCAGCGCCGGGGGACGGGGCTATGGCTACACCTTC,NA,TRBV7-9,NA,TRBJ1-2
CASSPSTVAGVFGEQFF,TGTGCCAGCAGCCCCTCGACCGTAGCGGGAGTTTTCGGTGAGCAGTTCTTC,few,TRBV27,TRBD2,TRBJ2-1
CASSLTGRQAAFF,TGTGCCAGCAGCTTGACGGGCCGCCAGGCGGCTTTCTTT,many,TRBV7-2,NA,TRBJ1-1
CASSGGLWGSAKVDEQFF,TGTGCCAGCAGTGGGGGCCTGTGGGGTAGCGCCAAGGTTGATGAGCAGTTCTTC,NA,TRBV25-1,NA,TRBJ2-1
CASSWGRNGYTF,TGTGCCAGCAGTTGGGGGAGGAATGGCTACACCTTC,few,TRBV28,NA,TRBJ1-2
CATGRDRGYNEQFF,TGTGCCACGGGCCGGGACAGGGGTTACAATGAGCAGTTCTTC,NA,TRBV5-6,TRBD1,TRBJ2-1
CSARIGGLSYEQYF,TGCAGTGCTAGGATTGGGGGCCTGTCCTACGAGCAGTACTTC,NA,TRBV20-1,NA,TRBJ2-7
CASSSPGTNYEQYF,TGTGCCAGCAGTTCTCCCGGGACAAACTACGAGCAGTACTTC,many,TRBV27,NA,TRBJ2-7
CSATRGRINQPQHF,TGCAGTGCTACTAGGGGGCGAATTAATCAGCCCCAGCATTTT,NA,TRBV20-1,TRBD1,TRBJ1-5